This record covers a single TCR beta chain. The antigen remains unidentified. This CDR3 has 15 residues. Germline V gene lookup returns CDR1 MNHGY and CDR2 SVAAGI. The V end was cut by 0 bases, the J end by 2 bases, with 11 bases between. These data belong to a study of shared clonotypes between healthy human individuals. Only in-frame clones appear in the TCRdb table, and some are missing; sequencing was by immunoSEQ multiplex PCR. The sample yields 2 million to 3 million clones, around nine tenths seen once. General observations from the study: The naive CD4 repertoires of several donors were compared, and 5% to 6.5% of clonotypes were shared. Relative to memory subsets, naive subsets generally showed larger estimated richness.

Sequencing was carried out using naive CD4+ T cells sorted from blood. Subset here: CD45RA+ positively selected. The V call is TRBV6-9, the J call TRBJ2-7; D is perhaps TRBD2 (5 bases). The sequence came from a man aged 18 to 29 in good health. The CDR3 region is CASSYSTADAYEQYF. Here the CDR3 DNA reads TGTGCCAGCAGTTATTCTACAGCGGATGCCTACGAGCAGTACTTC.